What follows is one T cell receptor beta chain and its context. Using immunoSEQ multiplex PCR, the repertoire was profiled, and TCRdb retains in-frame clones only, with some absent. The sample has over 150,000 clones; approximately 86% are singletons. The sample belongs to a study of blood T cell repertoires in COVID-19. The CDR3 is made up of 13 amino acids. V lost 6 bases to trimming and J lost 11 bases; unmatched junction nucleotides: 12. The receptor was derived from a man aged 55 to 70 with COVID-19, enrolled during active disease. The sample was peripheral blood. J is TRBJ1-1 and V is TRBV12-3 or TRBV12-4; 7 bases match TRBD1. CDR3 region: CASRTTGAVRAFF. The CDR3 nucleotides are TGTGCCAGCAGAACCACAGGGGCGGTGCGGGCTTTCTTT.